Below are 18 T cell receptor beta chains sequenced from a single sample in a study of T cells in Graves' hyperthyroidism and ophthalmopathy. Using RNA transcripts as the source, TCR beta CDR3 regions were amplified. The HTBI primer set drove a first-round RT-PCR of the TCR CDR3. Each CDR3 protein gets one entry after TCRdb re-called the multiplex PCR reads with MiXCR. The sample lists 140,000 or so distinct CDR3 sequences, roughly a fifth occurring once. The sequenced material came from blood. These receptors came from a woman aged 50 to 60 with Graves' hyperthyroidism that later progressed to Graves' ophthalmopathy.

This clonotype was detected once. A much larger clone is a single base away; this may be a read error. The chain joins TRBV20-1 to TRBJ1-2, with a possible D match to TRBD1 (6 bases). The CDR3 is 11 amino acids. The germline gives CDR1 DFQATT, CDR2 SNEGSKA (reference sequence). As DNA, the CDR3 is TGCGGTAGACAGGACCTCCAGGGCTACACCTTC. Translated: CGRQDLQGYTF.

This clonotype has only one observation. A much larger clone lies a single base off, so this may be a read error. The chain uses TRBV20-1 and TRBJ2-1, with TRBD1 matching over 8 bases. CDR3 length: 13 residues. Per the germline V gene, CDR1 is DFQATT and CDR2 is SNEGSKA (reference sequence). V shed 1 base and J 10 bases; nucleotides not matched to a gene: 6. In DNA, the CDR3 is TGCAGTGCTAGAGTCCCGGACAGGGTCGAGCAGTTCTTC. The encoded protein is CSARVPDRVEQFF.

This sequence joins TRBV10-2 and TRBJ2-6, with D tentatively TRBD1 (6 bases). V lost 4 bases, J lost 2 bases, and 9 bases lay in between. This CDR3 region has 15 residues. Germline CDR1 and CDR2: WSHSY and SAAADI. The CDR3: CASSGGGTGANVLTF. Here the CDR3 DNA reads TGCGCCAGCAGTGGAGGGGGTACTGGGGCCAACGTCCTGACTTTC.

The table lists this clonotype with many counts. The rearrangement links TRBV2 to TRBJ1-5; 8 nucleotides align to TRBD1. Trimming at V came to 8 bases and at J to 6 bases, leaving 9 bases not matched to a gene. CDR3 length: 14 residues. Germline V lookup: CDR1 SNHLY, CDR2 FYNNEI. CDR3 loop: CASRGQGRGQPQHF. DNA for the CDR3: TGTGCCAGCCGAGGACAGGGACGAGGTCAGCCCCAGCATTTT. Based on the CDR3 plus reference TRBV2 and TRBJ1-5, the full variable domain is EPEVTQTPSHQVTQMGQEVILRCVPISNHLYFYWYRQILGQKVEFLVSFYNNEISEKSEIFDDQFSVERPDGSNFTLKIRSTKLEDSAMYFCASRGQGRGQPQHFGDGTRLSIL.

The DNA for the CDR3 is TGCAGCGTTGTCGGGACCAACACCGGGGAGCTGTTTTTT. It codes for CSVVGTNTGELFF. The chain uses TRBV29-1 and TRBJ2-2, with D perhaps matching TRBD1 or TRBD2 (5 bases each). The CDR3 has 13 amino acids. Deletions cut 4 bases from V and 2 bases from J, with 8 bases between. Germline values: CDR1 SQVTM, CDR2 ANQGSEA.

This clonotype was found many times. This chain's CDR3 is CASSLAGGQNTEAFF. The CDR3 DNA follows: TGCGCCAGCAGCTTGGCCGGGGGGCAGAACACTGAAGCTTTCTTT. V is TRBV5-1 and J is TRBJ1-1, with D possibly matching TRBD1 (6 bases). Germline CDR1 SGHRS, CDR2 YFSETQ. V lost 0 bases and J 1 base, leaving 10 bases between the germline ends. This CDR3 has 15 residues.

There are a few counts of this clonotype. The CDR3 DNA is TGCAGTGGATCGGGCGGGACGAACACCGGGGAGCTGTTTTTT. It translates to CSGSGGTNTGELFF. The genes are TRBV20-1 and TRBJ2-2, with TRBD2 as a possible D gene (6 bases). CDR1 is DFQATT and CDR2 is SNEGSKA in the germline V gene (reference sequence). The ends were cut back, 7 bases at V and 0 bases at J, with 12 bases in the middle. The CDR3 is 14 residues long.

J is TRBJ1-1 and V is TRBV11-2, with D possibly being TRBD1 (5 bases). V lost 3 bases, J lost 9 bases, and 8 bases lay in between. The CDR3 length is 11 residues. CDR1 is SGHAT, CDR2 FQNNGV, per germline. The CDR3, as DNA: TGTGCCAGCAGCTTTACAGGTAAAGCTTTCTTT. It specifies CASSFTGKAFF.

This clonotype was counted at least ten times. The chain employs TRBV11-2 and TRBJ2-7, with a possible D match to TRBD1 (6 bases). V gave up 1 base and J gave up 5 bases, with 15 bases separating them. Germline lookup yields CDR1 SGHAT and CDR2 FQNNGV. The CDR3 contains 15 residues. As DNA, the CDR3 is TGTGCCAGCAGCTTAGCCGGAACCAGGGGCAACGAGCAGTACTTC. Protein product: CASSLAGTRGNEQYF.

This clonotype was recorded many times. The chain couples TRBV3-1 to TRBJ2-2, with D possibly being TRBD2 (6 bases). Trimming took 4 bases from V and 4 from J, leaving 10 bases between them. CDR1 is LGHDT, CDR2 YNNKEL, per germline (reference sequence). The CDR3 has 14 amino acids. Here the CDR3 reads CASSRGDLTGELFF. The CDR3 nucleotides are TGTGCCAGCAGCCGGGGGGACCTCACCGGGGAGCTGTTTTTT.

V is TRBV20-1 and J is TRBJ1-6; D is ambiguous. This CDR3 comprises 11 residues. Per germline, CDR1 DFQATT and CDR2 SNEGSKA (reference sequence). Deletions cut 1 base from V and 9 bases from J, with 4 bases between. In nucleotides, the CDR3 is TGCAGTGCTAGAGTAACTTCACCCCTCCACTTT. Translated: CSARVTSPLHF.

This clonotype was counted ten times or more. The V and J genes are TRBV2 and TRBJ1-5; 7 bases are shared with TRBD1. The CDR3 is 15 amino acids. The J segment lost 3 bases and the V segment lost 8 bases, leaving 10 bases of the junction unmatched. Germline loops: CDR1 SNHLY, CDR2 FYNNEI. The CDR3 DNA reads as TGTGCCAGCCGGGGGATAGGGGGCGTCAATCAGCCCCAGCATTTT. Translating gives CASRGIGGVNQPQHF.

This clonotype was seen only a few times. The chain is built from TRBV7-9 and TRBJ2-1, with 10 bases fitting TRBD2. The germline V gene has CDR1 SEHNR and CDR2 FQNEAQ (reference sequence). Germline trimming cut 5 bases from V and 5 bases from J; bases unmatched to any gene: 6. CDR3 length equals 15 residues. The CDR3 DNA reads as TGTGCCAGCAGCCCCTTAGCGGGAGGAAACAATGAGCAGTTCTTC. Encoded protein: CASSPLAGGNNEQFF.

This clonotype has ten or more counts. This sequence joins TRBV3-1 and TRBJ2-2; possibly TRBD1 or TRBD2 for D (5 bases each). Germline V gene sequence: CDR1 LGHDT, CDR2 YNNKEL (reference sequence). Between the trimmed V and J ends, which lost 1 base and 13 bases, there was a span of 13 bases. This CDR3 is 13 amino acids long. The CDR3 sequence is CASSQGPGPPLFF. The DNA for the CDR3 is TGTGCCAGCAGCCAAGGGCCGGGGCCCCCGCTGTTTTTT.

This clonotype has just a few counts. The rearrangement joins TRBV7-9 to TRBJ1-1; TRBD1 matches at 7 bases. Trimming cost V 5 bases and J 5 bases; bases outside gene matches: 8. The CDR3 is made up of 14 amino acids. Germline CDR1 reads SEHNR; CDR2 reads FQNEAQ (reference sequence). This chain's CDR3 is CASSLTGAKTEAFF. The CDR3 coding sequence is TGTGCCAGCAGCCTTACAGGGGCCAAAACTGAAGCTTTCTTT.

Only one count was recorded for this clonotype. This sequence joins TRBV5-1 and TRBJ2-3, with 8 bases identical to TRBD2. The V gene's germline CDR1 is SGHRS and CDR2 YFSETQ. The trim removed 0 bases at V and 1 base at J, leaving 4 bases unmatched. This CDR3 spans 16 amino acids. CDR3 region: CASSLDVTSGTDTQYF. CDR3 DNA: TGCGCCAGCAGCTTGGATGTGACTAGCGGCACAGATACGCAGTATTTT.

This clonotype was counted many times. The genes are TRBV6-1 and TRBJ2-3; D gene unclear. Germline V gene lookup returns CDR1 MNHNS and CDR2 SASEGT. The CDR3 contains 14 residues. The V end lost 8 bases, the J end lost 2 bases, and 14 bases lay between the germline ends. The CDR3 region has the DNA TGTGCCAGCCGACTCGGCATCCACACAGATACGCAGTATTTT. Residues: CASRLGIHTDTQYF.

This clonotype was found many times. The V gene is TRBV6-1, the J gene TRBJ2-1; perhaps TRBD1 as D (6 bases). Germline CDR1 reads MNHNS; CDR2 reads SASEGT. Trimming removed 8 bases at V and 6 bases at J, with 11 bases between. This CDR3 has 12 residues. In DNA form, the CDR3 reads TGTGCCAGCGGAAGGACAGCCAATGAGCAGTTCTTC. It yields the protein CASGRTANEQFF.